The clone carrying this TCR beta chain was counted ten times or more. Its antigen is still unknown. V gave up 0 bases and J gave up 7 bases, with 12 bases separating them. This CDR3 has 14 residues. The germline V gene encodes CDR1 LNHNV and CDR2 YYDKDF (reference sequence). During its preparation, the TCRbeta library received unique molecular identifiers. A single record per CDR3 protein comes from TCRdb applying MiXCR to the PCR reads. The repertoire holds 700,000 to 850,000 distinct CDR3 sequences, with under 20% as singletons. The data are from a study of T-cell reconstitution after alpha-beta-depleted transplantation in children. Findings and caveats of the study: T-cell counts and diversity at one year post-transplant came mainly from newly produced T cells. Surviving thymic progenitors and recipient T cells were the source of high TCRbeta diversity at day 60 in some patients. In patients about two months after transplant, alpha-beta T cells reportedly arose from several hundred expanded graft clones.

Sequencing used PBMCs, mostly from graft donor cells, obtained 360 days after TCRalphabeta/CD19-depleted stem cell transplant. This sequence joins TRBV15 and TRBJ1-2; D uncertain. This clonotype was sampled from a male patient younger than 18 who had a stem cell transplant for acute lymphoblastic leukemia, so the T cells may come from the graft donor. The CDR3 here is CATSRDSGVFGYTF. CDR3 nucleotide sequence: TGTGCCACCAGCAGAGATAGTGGAGTTTTTGGCTACACCTTC.